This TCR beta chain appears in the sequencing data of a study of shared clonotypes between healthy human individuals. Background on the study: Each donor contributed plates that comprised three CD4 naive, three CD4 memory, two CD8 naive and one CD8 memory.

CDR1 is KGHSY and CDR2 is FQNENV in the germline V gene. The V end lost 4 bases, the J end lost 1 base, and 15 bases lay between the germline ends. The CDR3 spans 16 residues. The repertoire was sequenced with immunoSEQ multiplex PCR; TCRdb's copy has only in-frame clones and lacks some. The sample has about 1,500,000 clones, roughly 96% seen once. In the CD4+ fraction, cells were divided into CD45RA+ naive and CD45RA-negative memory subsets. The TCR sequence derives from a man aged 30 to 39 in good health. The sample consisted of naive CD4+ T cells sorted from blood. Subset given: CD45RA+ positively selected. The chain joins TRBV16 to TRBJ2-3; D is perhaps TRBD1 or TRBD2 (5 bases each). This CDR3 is CASSLRGDRRTDTQYF. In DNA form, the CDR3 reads TGTGCCAGCAGCCTTAGAGGGGACCGACGCACAGATACGCAGTATTTT.